These T cell receptor beta chains were read from a single sample in a study of T cell responses to AZD1222 COVID-19 vaccine. Assay: immunoSEQ multiplex PCR; the TCRdb copy retains only in-frame clones and omits some. The sample lists about 75,000 clones; about nine tenths were seen once. The sequenced sample was peripheral blood, obtained 28 days after the second AZD1222 dose. The receptors here all came from an adult who received the AZD1222 COVID-19 vaccine. The CDR3 runs from the conserved cysteine through the conserved F or W.

CDR3	V	J
CASSPQRNEQFF	TRBV18	TRBJ2-1
CASTRQGSAAGYTF	TRBV6-5	TRBJ1-2
CASSHAGELFF	TRBV3-1/TRBV3-2	TRBJ2-2
CASSDLGEQETQYF	TRBV19	TRBJ2-5
CASSASGQGIDYGYTF	TRBV9	TRBJ1-2
CASSQENTEGHTIYF	TRBV4-2	TRBJ1-3
CAISDGASIYEQYF	TRBV10-3	TRBJ2-7
CASSQGTYGYTF	TRBV3-1/TRBV3-2	TRBJ1-2
CASSPRTGELFF	TRBV18	TRBJ2-2
CASSSRTGDNEKLFF	TRBV19	TRBJ1-4
CASSPDSLSSYNSPLHF	TRBV7-2	TRBJ1-6
CASSSPVRGLAGGLTGELFF	TRBV4-1	TRBJ2-2
CASRYPTDTQYF	TRBV6-2/TRBV6-3	TRBJ2-3
CASSGQGPGTEAFF	TRBV7-2	TRBJ1-1
CASSTRQGVEHEQYF	TRBV25-1	TRBJ2-7